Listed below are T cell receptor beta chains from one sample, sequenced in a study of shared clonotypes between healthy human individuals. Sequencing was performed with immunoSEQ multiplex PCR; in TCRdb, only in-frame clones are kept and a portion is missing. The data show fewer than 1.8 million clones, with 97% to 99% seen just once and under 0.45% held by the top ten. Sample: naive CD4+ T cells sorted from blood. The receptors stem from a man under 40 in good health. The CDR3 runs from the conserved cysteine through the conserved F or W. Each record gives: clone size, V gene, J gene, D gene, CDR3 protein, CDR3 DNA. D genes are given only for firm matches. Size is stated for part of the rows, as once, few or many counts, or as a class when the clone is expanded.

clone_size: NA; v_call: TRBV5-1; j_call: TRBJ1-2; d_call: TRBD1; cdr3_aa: CASSLGQGDGYTF; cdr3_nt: TGCGCCAGCAGCTTGGGTCAGGGGGATGGCTACACCTTC
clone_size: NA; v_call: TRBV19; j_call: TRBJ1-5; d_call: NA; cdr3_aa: CASRIWTGVNQPQHF; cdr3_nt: TGTGCCAGTAGAATTTGGACCGGGGTGAATCAGCCCCAGCATTTT
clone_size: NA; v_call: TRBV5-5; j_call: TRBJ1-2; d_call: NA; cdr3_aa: CASSLLTLNYGYTF; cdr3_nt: TGTGCCAGCAGCTTGTTGACCCTGAACTATGGCTACACCTTC
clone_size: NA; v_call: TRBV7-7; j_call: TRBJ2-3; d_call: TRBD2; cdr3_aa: CASSLSGTSGSPDTQYF; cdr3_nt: TGTGCTAGCAGCCTATCCGGGACTAGCGGGAGTCCGGATACGCAGTATTTT
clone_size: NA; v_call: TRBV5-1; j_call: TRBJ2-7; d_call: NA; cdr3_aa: CASSSLTGSYEQYF; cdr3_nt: TGCGCCAGCAGCTCGCTGACCGGCTCCTACGAGCAGTACTTC
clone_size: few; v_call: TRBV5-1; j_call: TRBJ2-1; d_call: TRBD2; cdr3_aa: CASSPGLAGVNEQFF; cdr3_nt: TGCGCCAGCAGCCCGGGACTAGCGGGAGTCAATGAGCAGTTCTTC
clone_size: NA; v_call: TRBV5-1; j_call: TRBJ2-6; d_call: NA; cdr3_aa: CASSLWGASGANVLTF; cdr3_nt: TGCGCCAGCAGCTTGTGGGGGGCCTCTGGGGCCAACGTCCTGACTTTC
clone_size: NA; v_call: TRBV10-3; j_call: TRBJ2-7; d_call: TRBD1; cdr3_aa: CAISEPGTGDAYEQYF; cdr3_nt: TGTGCCATCAGTGAGCCAGGGACAGGGGACGCCTACGAGCAGTACTTC
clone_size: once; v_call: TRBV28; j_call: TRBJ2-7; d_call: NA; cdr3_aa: CASRGSISSYEQYF; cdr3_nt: TGTGCCAGCAGGGGGAGTATTAGCTCCTACGAGCAGTACTTC
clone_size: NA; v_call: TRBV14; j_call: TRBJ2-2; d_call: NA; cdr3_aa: CASSHWTENTGELFF; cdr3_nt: TGTGCCAGCAGCCACTGGACAGAGAACACCGGGGAGCTGTTTTTT
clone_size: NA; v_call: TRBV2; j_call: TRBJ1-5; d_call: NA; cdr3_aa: CASSVDSYSNQPQHF; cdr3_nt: TGTGCCAGCAGTGTGGACAGTTATAGCAATCAGCCCCAGCATTTT
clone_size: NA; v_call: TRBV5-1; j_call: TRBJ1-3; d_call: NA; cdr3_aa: CASSLGLTGGNTIYF; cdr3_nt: TGCGCCAGCAGCTTAGGGCTGACAGGAGGAAACACCATATATTTT
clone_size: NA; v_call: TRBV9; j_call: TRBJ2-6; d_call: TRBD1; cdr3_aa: CASSVPDRGRGFGANVLTF; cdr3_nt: TGTGCCAGCAGCGTACCAGACAGGGGGCGAGGGTTTGGGGCCAACGTCCTGACTTTC
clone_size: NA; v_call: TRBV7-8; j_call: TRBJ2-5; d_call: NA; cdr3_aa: CASSQRTPQETQYF; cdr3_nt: TGTGCCAGCTCCCAGCGGACTCCTCAAGAGACCCAGTACTTC
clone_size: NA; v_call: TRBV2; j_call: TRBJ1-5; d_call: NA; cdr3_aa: CASSNHQPQHF; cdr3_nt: TGTGCCAGCAGTAACCATCAGCCCCAGCATTTT
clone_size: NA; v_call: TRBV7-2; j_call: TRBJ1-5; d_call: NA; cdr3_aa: CASSFRGGRNQPQHF; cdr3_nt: TGTGCCAGCAGCTTTAGGGGAGGCCGAAATCAGCCCCAGCATTTT
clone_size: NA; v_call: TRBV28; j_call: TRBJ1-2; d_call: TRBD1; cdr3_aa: CASRRTGDGYTF; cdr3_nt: TGTGCCAGCAGGCGGACAGGGGACGGCTACACCTTC
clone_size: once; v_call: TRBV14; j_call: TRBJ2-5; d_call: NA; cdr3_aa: CASSQLAGETQYF; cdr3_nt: TGTGCCAGCAGCCAGCTAGCTGGGGAGACCCAGTACTTC
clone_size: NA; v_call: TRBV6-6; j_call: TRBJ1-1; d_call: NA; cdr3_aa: CASTLTGNTEAFF; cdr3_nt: TGTGCCAGCACTCTAACAGGGAACACTGAAGCTTTCTTT
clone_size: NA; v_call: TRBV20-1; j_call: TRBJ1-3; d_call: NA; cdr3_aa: CSPGTGNTIYF; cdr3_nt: TGCAGTCCAGGGACTGGAAACACCATATATTTT
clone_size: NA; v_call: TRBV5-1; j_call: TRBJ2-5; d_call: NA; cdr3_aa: CASSLASGGEETQYF; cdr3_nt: TGCGCCAGCAGCTTGGCGTCAGGGGGGGAGGAGACCCAGTACTTC
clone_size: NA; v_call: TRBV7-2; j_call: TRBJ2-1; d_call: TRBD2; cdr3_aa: CASSLALLAGVSGEQFF; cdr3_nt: TGTGCCAGCAGCTTAGCCCTTCTAGCGGGAGTCTCGGGTGAGCAGTTCTTC
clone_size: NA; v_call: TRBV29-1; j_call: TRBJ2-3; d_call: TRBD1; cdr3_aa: CSVAGTGDTDTQYF; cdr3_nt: TGCAGCGTTGCTGGGACAGGGGACACAGATACGCAGTATTTT
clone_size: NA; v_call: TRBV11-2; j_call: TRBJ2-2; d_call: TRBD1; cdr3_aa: CASSTYRGRNTGELFF; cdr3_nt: TGTGCCAGCAGCACCTACAGGGGGAGGAACACCGGGGAGCTGTTTTTT
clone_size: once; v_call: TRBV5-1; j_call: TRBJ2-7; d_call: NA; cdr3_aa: CASSRVALDEQYF; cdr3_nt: TGCGCCAGCAGCCGGGTGGCCCTGGACGAGCAGTACTTC
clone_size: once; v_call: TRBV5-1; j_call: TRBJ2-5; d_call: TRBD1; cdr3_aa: CASSPRLTGEETQYF; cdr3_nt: TGCGCCAGCAGCCCCCGATTGACAGGGGAAGAGACCCAGTACTTC
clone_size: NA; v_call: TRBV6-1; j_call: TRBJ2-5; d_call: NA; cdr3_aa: CASSELPGPFQETQYF; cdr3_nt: TGTGCCAGCAGTGAACTCCCCGGGCCGTTCCAAGAGACCCAGTACTTC
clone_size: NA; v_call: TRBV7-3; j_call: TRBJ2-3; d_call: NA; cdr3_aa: CASSLKAGATDTQYF; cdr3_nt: TGTGCCAGCAGCTTAAAGGCTGGGGCGACAGATACGCAGTATTTT